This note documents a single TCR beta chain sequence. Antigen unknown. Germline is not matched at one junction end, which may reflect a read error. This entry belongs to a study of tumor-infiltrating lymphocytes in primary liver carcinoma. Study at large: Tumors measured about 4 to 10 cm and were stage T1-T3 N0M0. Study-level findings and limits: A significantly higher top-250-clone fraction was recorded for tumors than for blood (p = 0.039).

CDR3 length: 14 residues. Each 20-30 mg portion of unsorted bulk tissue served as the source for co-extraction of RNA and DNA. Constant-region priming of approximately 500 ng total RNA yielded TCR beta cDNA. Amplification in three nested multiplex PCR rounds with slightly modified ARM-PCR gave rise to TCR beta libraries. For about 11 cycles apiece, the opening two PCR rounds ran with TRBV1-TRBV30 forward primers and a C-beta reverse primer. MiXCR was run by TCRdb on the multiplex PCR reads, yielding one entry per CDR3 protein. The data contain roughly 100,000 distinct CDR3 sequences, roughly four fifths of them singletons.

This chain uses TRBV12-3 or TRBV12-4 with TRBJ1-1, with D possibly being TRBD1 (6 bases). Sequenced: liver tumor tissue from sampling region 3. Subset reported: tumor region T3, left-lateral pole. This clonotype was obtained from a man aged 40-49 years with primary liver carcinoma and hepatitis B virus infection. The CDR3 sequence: CACSWRGHRTEAFF. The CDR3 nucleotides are TGTGCCTGCAGTTGGAGGGGACATAGGACTGAAGCTTTCTTT.